The rows below give T cell receptor beta chains drawn from one sample of a study of CXCR3-negative and CXCR3-positive naive CD8 T cells. TCRdb reworked the 5' RACE reads into one entry per CDR3 protein, no DNA. This sample's table reports about 63,000 distinct CDR3 sequences. Sequenced material: naive CXCR3+ CD8+ T cells from blood. These receptors were taken from a human donor in good health. Some clones in this sample may be carry-over from other donors' samples. The CDR3 runs from the conserved cysteine through the conserved F or W.

v_call	j_call	cdr3_aa
TRBV6-6	TRBJ2-7	CASSDNDWGQGAYEQYF
TRBV28	TRBJ2-1	CASSLAVPSAEQFF
TRBV7-2	TRBJ2-7	CASSLHHDSSYEQYF
TRBV29-1	TRBJ1-2	CSVEEGSDYGYTF
TRBV6-4	TRBJ2-3	CASSDATDSTDTQYF
TRBV4-2	TRBJ2-5	CASSQALGEETQYF
TRBV19	TRBJ2-1	CASSIAHTSSYNEQFF
TRBV11-2	TRBJ2-1	CASSLGTNNEQFF
TRBV7-7	TRBJ2-2	CASSPGLAVPHGGELFF
TRBV7-9	TRBJ2-1	CASSPREAGGNEQFF
TRBV6-5	TRBJ1-1	CASSYSGQYTEAFF
TRBV4-3	TRBJ2-2	CASSQGFPGELFF
TRBV7-9	TRBJ2-5	CASSKAGVETQYF
TRBV29-1	TRBJ2-5	CSVERAETQYF
TRBV12-3/TRBV12-4	TRBJ2-1	CASKLRDSNLFF